This passage covers 6 T cell receptor beta chains from one sample sequenced in a study of blood T cells in healthy people across ages. The use of a sample-barcoded 5' primer and a J-beta primer mix characterized a second PCR of 7 to 11 cycles. Each CDR3 protein is one row after TCRdb ran MiXCR on the 5' RACE reads. This sample carries 600,000 or so distinct CDR3 sequences, 25% to 35% of them seen once, and the ten largest clones take approximately 15%. Sequencing was performed on blood. These receptors all come from an elderly woman in good health.

Ten or more counts support this clonotype. V gene TRBV7-2 combines with J gene TRBJ2-5, with 8 bases fitting TRBD1. After removal of 4 bases from V and 7 bases from J, the junction contained 14 bases not matched to a gene. The CDR3 loop spans 16 amino acids. CDR1 and CDR2 (germline): SGHTA, FQGNSA. CDR3 sequence reads: CASSYARQGALGTQYF. The CDR3 nucleotides are TGTGCCAGCAGCTACGCTCGGCAGGGGGCGCTAGGGACCCAGTACTTC.

This clonotype was counted ten times or more. The J gene is TRBJ2-7, the V gene TRBV5-1, with 8 bases fitting TRBD2. The germline V gene encodes CDR1 SGHRS and CDR2 YFSETQ. With 3 bases clipped from V and 2 bases from J, the junction kept 7 bases outside the gene matches. The CDR3 totals 15 residues. The CDR3 loop reads CASSSGGWVPYEQYF. In nucleotides, the CDR3 is TGCGCCAGCAGCTCGGGAGGGTGGGTCCCCTACGAGCAGTACTTC.

This clonotype occurred a few times. The CDR3, as DNA: TGTGCCAGCAGTTTAACCCAGGGAAGAAATCAGCCCCAGCATTTT. This codes for CASSLTQGRNQPQHF. The rearrangement links TRBV28 to TRBJ1-5, with D perhaps TRBD1 (5 bases). This CDR3 comprises 15 residues. V lost 2 bases, J lost 4 bases, and 12 bases lay in between. In germline, CDR1 is MDHEN, CDR2 SYDVKM.

This rearrangement joins TRBV2 to TRBJ1-6, with unresolved D. Looked up from germline, CDR1 is SNHLY and CDR2 is FYNNEI. Trimming took off 1 base at V and 18 bases at J, with 13 bases between the two ends. This CDR3 comprises 12 residues. This CDR3 is CASSEETSTPHF. In DNA form, the CDR3 reads TGTGCCAGCAGTGAAGAGACATCAACCCCCCACTTT.

The rearrangement links TRBV5-1 to TRBJ2-7; D is undetermined. V lost 1 base and J lost 0, with 14 bases in between. CDR1 is SGHRS, CDR2 YFSETQ, per germline. The CDR3 sequence is 16 residues long. CDR3 sequence reads: CASSLNPPGLSYEQYF. CDR3 DNA: TGCGCCAGCAGCTTGAATCCGCCGGGCCTCTCCTACGAGCAGTACTTC.

This clonotype was detected ten times or more. The rearrangement joins TRBV27 to TRBJ2-3; tentative D call: TRBD2 (6 bases). V was pared by 6 bases and J by 2 bases, with 12 bases between. The germline gives CDR1 MNHEY, CDR2 SMNVEV (reference sequence). The CDR3 runs to 14 residues. The CDR3: CASSRGGFTDTQYF. The CDR3, as DNA: TGTGCCAGCAGCCGTGGAGGGTTCACAGATACGCAGTATTTT.